This T cell receptor (beta chain) was observed in a study of blood T cell repertoires in COVID-19. For the study at large: Both acute and convalescent COVID-19 samples were obtained from the United States, Italy and Spain. Sample material is recorded as cDNA or gDNA derived from T cells, B-cell-depleted T cells, or PBMCs.

The participants were between about 18 and 90 years old and came from some 25 US areas. This CDR3 is 12 amino acids long. Germline V gene sequence: CDR1 SNHLY, CDR2 FYNNEI. With 7 bases removed from V and 5 bases from J, the gap between germline ends came to 11 bases. Generated by immunoSEQ multiplex PCR, the TCRdb table keeps only in-frame clones and is missing some. Among 200,000 to 250,000 clones listed, 85% to 90% were seen once. The rearrangement links TRBV2 to TRBJ2-5; a possible D gene is TRBD1 (5 bases). The TCR comes from a woman under 30 in a cohort exposed to, infected with or recovered from COVID-19 (not recorded which). The specimen sequenced was PBMCs or T cells enriched from blood (not recorded which). The CDR3, as DNA: TGTGCCAGCACCCAGGGAAGGGAGACCCAGTACTTC. Amino acids: CASTQGRETQYF. The full variable domain, completed using reference TRBV2 and TRBJ2-5, is EPEVTQTPSHQVTQMGQEVILRCVPISNHLYFYWYRQILGQKVEFLVSFYNNEISEKSEIFDDQFSVERPDGSNFTLKIRSTKLEDSAMYFCASTQGRETQYFGPGTRLLVL.